A selection of T cell receptor beta chains follows, all from one sample in a study of CD8 T cells in Susac syndrome. From the immunoSEQ multiplex PCR reads, TCRdb called clonotypes with MiXCR, one entry per CDR3 protein. This sample yields roughly 140,000 distinct CDR3 sequences, of which approximately 95% are seen a single time; about 0.16% belongs to the top ten. The sequencing input was CD4+ T cells from PBMCs. The receptors shown here come from a human donor with Susac syndrome. The conserved cysteine and the conserved F or W are not part of the CDR3 here. Fields, in order: V gene, CDR3 protein.

TRBV20-1	SPLYQETQY
TRBV6-5	ASSDQSGGETQY
TRBV5-6	ASSFETTFTDTQY
TRBV5-1	ASSEAPTGRLDAF
TRBV20-1	SARDTGSTEAF
TRBV25-1	ASSDPVGGDIETQY
TRBV6-2/TRBV6-3	ASSPGDYSYEQY
TRBV29-1	SARDRENEQF
TRBV29-1	SASGLATDTQY
TRBV15	ATSRGGTGSNYGYT
TRBV29-1	SAGGTRSPLETQY
TRBV4-1	ASSRGHDGDNSPLH
TRBV20-1	SAPGLSGSPLH
TRBV29-1	SAGEGTGELF
TRBV6-5	ASGGLSYEQY
TRBV4-2	ASSIPDGNYGYT
TRBV3-1	ASSQARDAGKLF
TRBV6-5	ASSYGGETEAF
TRBV5-1	ASRPELAGSYAQY
TRBV9	ASSVAVTPYGYT
TRBV12-3/TRBV12-4	ASTPRLTTQY
TRBV23-1	ASSQNRDRPGDTQY
TRBV7-6	ASSRSGPQETQY
TRBV2	ASSPRLADTQY
TRBV7-8	ASSLALTAQETQY
TRBV5-1	ASSAAGGLEETQY
TRBV3-1	ASSQEYNYGYT
TRBV19	ASSIFVVGSSYNEQF
TRBV29-1	GAGAARDTIY
TRBV5-6	ASSLGQNNYGYT
TRBV27	ASSPHYEANVLT
TRBV7-3	ASSVGGAQETQY
TRBV7-6	ASSPTTGGPSTDTQY
TRBV9	ASSVETGEVETQY
TRBV3-1	ASSHNPGARETQY
TRBV7-2	ASSLEGVILRSLH
TRBV18	ASSTNAGATNTGELF
TRBV20-1	SATRGQSTEAF
TRBV12-3/TRBV12-4	ASSLVNEQF
TRBV11-2	ASSPDSNSPLH
TRBV2	ASSGQPNTEAF
TRBV9	ASSVTDTSLYEQY
TRBV6-6	ASRGETVGTGGYT
TRBV6-5	ASSYMGEQY
TRBV5-4	ASSLVGPTTDTQY
TRBV12-3/TRBV12-4	ASVGRDYGYT
TRBV5-4	ASSVGAKNIQY
TRBV5-1	ASTAQDTQY
TRBV14	ASSQDWDMETQY
TRBV15	ATARIANEQF